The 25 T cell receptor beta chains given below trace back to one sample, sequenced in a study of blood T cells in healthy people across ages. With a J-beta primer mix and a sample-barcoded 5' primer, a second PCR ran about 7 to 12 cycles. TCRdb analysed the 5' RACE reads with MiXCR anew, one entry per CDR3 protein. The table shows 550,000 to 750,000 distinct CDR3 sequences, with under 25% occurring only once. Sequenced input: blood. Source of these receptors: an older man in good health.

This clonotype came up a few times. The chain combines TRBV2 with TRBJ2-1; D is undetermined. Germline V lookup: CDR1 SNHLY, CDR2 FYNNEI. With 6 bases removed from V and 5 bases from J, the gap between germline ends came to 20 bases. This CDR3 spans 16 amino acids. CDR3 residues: CASSPNGRAVDNEQFF. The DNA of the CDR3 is TGTGCCAGCAGCCCAAACGGGCGTGCTGTGGACAATGAGCAGTTCTTC.

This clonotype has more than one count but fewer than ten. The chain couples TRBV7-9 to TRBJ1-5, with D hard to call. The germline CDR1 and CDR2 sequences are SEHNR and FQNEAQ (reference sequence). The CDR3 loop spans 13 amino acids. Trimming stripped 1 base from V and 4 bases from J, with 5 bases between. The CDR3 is CASSLDENQPQHF. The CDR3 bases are TGTGCCAGCAGCTTAGATGAAAATCAGCCCCAGCATTTT.

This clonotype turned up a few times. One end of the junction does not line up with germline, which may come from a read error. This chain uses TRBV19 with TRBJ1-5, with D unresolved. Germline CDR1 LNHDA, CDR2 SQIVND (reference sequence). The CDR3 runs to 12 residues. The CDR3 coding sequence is TGTGCCAGCAGTATGGTGGGCCAGCCCCAGCATTTT. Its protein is CASSMVGQPQHF.

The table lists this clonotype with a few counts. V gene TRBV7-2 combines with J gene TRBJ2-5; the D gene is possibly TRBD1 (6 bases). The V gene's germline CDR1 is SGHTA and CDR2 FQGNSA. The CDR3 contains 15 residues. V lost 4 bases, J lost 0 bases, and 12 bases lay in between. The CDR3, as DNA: TGTGCCAGCAGCTCATCCGGGACACACCAAGAGACCCAGTACTTC. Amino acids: CASSSSGTHQETQYF.

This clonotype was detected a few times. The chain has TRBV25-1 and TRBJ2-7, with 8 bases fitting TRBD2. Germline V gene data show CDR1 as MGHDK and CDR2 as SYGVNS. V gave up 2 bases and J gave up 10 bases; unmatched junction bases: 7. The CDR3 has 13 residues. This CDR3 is CASSEPAGESQYF. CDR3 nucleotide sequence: TGTGCCAGCAGTGAACCAGCGGGGGAGAGCCAGTACTTC.

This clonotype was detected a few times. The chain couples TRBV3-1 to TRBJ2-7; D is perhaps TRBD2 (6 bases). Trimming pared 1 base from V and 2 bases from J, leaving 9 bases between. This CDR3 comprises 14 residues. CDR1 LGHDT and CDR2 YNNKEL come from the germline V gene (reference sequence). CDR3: CASSQGAGTYEQYF. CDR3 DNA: TGTGCCAGCAGCCAAGGAGCGGGTACCTACGAGCAGTACTTC.

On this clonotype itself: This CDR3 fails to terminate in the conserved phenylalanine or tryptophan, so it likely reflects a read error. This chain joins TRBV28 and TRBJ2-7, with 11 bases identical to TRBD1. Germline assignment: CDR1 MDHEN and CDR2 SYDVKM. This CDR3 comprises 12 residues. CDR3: CVAGQGGGEQYS. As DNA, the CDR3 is TGTGTAGCGGGACAGGGGGGAGGCGAGCAGTACTCC.

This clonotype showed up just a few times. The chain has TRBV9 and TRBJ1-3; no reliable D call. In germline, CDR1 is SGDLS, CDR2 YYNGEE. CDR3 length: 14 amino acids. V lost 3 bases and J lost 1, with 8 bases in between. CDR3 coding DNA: TGTGCCAGCAGCGCCACAGATTCTGGAAACACCATATATTTT. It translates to CASSATDSGNTIYF. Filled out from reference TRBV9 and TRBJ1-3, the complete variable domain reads DSGVTQTPKHLITATGQRVTLRCSPRSGDLSVYWYQQSLDQGLQFLIQYYNGEERAKGNILERFSAQQFPDLHSELNLSSLELGDSALYFCASSATDSGNTIYFGEGSWLTVV.

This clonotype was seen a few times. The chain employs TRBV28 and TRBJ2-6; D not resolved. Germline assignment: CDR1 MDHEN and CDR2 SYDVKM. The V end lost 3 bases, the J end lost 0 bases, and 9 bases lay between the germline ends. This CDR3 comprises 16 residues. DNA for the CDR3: TGTGCCAGCAGTTTTAATATTTTCTCTGGGGCCAACGTCCTGACTTTC. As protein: CASSFNIFSGANVLTF.

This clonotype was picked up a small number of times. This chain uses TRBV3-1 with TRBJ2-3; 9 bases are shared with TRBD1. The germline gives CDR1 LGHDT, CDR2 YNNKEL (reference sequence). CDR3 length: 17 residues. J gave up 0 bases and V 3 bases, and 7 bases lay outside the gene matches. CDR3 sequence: CASSHPTGGTSTDTQYF. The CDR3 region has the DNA TGTGCCAGCAGCCACCCTACAGGGGGCACTAGCACAGATACGCAGTATTTT.

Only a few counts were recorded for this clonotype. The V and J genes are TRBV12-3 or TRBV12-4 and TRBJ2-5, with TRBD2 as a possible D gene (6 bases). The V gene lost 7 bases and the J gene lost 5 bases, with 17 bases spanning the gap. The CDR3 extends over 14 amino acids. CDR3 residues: CASTDWEAKETQYF. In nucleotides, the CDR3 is TGTGCCAGCACCGACTGGGAGGCGAAGGAGACCCAGTACTTC.

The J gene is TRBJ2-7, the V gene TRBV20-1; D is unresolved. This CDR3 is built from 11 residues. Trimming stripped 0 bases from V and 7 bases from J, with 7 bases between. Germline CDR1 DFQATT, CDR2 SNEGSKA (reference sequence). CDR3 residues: CSARDRREQYF. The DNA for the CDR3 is TGCAGTGCTAGAGATCGCCGGGAGCAGTACTTC.

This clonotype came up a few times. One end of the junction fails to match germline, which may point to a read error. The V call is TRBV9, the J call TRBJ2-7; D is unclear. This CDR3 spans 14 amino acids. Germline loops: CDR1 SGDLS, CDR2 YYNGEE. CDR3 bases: TGTGCCGGCAGCGTAGCTGGTAGCACCTACGAGCAGTACTTC. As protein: CAGSVAGSTYEQYF.

CDR3 DNA sequence: TGTGCCAGCAGCTCGGCTACTAGCGGGAGGTCCTACGAGCAGTACTTC. It is translated as CASSSATSGRSYEQYF. J is TRBJ2-7 and V is TRBV5-4; 12 bases are shared with TRBD2. The V and J ends lost 3 bases and 1 base, in that order; junction bases with no gene match: 5. The CDR3 is made up of 16 amino acids. From germline, CDR1 is SGHNT and CDR2 YYREEE (reference sequence).

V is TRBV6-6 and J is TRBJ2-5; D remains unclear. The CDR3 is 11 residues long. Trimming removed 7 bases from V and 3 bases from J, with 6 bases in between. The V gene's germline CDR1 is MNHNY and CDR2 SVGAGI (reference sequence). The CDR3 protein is CASTKEETQYF. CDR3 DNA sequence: TGTGCCAGCACCAAGGAAGAGACCCAGTACTTC.

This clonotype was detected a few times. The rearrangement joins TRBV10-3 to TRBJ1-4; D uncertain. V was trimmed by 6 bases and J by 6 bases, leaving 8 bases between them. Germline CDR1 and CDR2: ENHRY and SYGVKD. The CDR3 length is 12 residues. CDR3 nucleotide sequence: TGTGCCATCAGCGATAAAGATGAAAAACTGTTTTTT. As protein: CAISDKDEKLFF.

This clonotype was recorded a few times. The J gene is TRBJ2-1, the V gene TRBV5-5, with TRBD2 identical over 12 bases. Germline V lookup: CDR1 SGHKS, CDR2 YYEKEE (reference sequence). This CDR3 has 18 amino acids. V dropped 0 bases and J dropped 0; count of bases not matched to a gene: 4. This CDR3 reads CASSLAASGGASYNEQFF. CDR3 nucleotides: TGTGCCAGCAGCTTGGCGGCTAGCGGGGGGGCCTCCTACAATGAGCAGTTCTTC.

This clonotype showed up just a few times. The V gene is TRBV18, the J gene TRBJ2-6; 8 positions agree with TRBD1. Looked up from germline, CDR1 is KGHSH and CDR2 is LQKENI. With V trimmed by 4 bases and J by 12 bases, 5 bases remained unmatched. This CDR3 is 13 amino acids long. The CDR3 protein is CASSQDRVGVLTF. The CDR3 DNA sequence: TGTGCCAGCTCACAGGACAGGGTCGGCGTCCTGACTTTC.

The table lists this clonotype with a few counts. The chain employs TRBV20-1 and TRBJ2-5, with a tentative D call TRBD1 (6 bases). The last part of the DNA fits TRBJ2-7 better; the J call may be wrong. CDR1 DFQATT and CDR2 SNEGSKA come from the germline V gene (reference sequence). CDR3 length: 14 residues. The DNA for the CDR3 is TGCAGTGCTAGACCGCTACAGGGCTCCTACGAGCAGTACTTC. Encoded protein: CSARPLQGSYEQYF.

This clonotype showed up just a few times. CDR3 protein: CASSSPLAGISYNEQFF. The CDR3 coding sequence is TGTGCCAGCAGCTCCCCACTAGCGGGAATATCCTACAATGAGCAGTTCTTC. The chain links TRBV7-9 to TRBJ2-1; 10 bases map to TRBD2. This CDR3 comprises 17 residues. CDR1 is SEHNR and CDR2 is FQNEAQ in the germline V gene (reference sequence). The trim removed 4 bases at V and 1 base at J, leaving 7 bases unmatched.

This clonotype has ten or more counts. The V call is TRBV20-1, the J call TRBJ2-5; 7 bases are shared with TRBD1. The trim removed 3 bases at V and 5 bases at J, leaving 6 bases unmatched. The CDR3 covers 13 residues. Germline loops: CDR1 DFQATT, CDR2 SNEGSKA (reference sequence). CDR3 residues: CSARLQGRETQYF. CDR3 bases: TGCAGTGCTAGGCTACAGGGGCGGGAGACCCAGTACTTC.

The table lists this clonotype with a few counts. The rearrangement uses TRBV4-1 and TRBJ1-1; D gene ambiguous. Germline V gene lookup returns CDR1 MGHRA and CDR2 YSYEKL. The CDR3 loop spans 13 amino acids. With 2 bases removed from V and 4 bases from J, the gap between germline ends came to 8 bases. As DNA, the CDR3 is TGCGCCAGCAGCCAAAGGGAGGTCACTGAAGCTTTCTTT. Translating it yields CASSQREVTEAFF.

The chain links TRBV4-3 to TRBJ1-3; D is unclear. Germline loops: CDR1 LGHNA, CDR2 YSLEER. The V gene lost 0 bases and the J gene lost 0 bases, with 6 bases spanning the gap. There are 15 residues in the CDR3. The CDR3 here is CASSQDPDSGNTIYF. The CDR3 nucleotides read TGCGCCAGCAGCCAAGACCCAGACTCTGGAAACACCATATATTTT.

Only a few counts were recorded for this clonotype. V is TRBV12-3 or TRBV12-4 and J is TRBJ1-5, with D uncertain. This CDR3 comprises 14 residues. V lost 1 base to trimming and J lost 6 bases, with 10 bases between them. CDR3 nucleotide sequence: TGTGCCAGCAGTTTAGGCCCACCAAGTCAGCCCCAGCATTTT. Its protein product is CASSLGPPSQPQHF.

CDR3 in amino acids: CASSPGALVAQYF. CDR3 coding DNA: TGTGCCAGCAGTCCCGGGGCGCTAGTGGCGCAGTATTTT. The chain carries TRBV27 and TRBJ2-3; TRBD1 or TRBD2 may be the D gene (5 bases each). The germline V gene encodes CDR1 MNHEY and CDR2 SMNVEV (reference sequence). The V gene lost 5 bases and the J gene lost 10 bases, with 16 bases spanning the gap. The CDR3 is 13 residues long.